Listed here are 8 T cell receptor beta chains from one sample, sequenced in a study of blood T cell repertoires in COVID-19 (TCRdb year 2020). Library generation was performed with the immunoSEQ multiplex PCR assay. Here the immuneACCESS table is served through TCRdb, limited to in-frame sequences with V and J called. Missing clones are a known gap in these copies; in checked studies unresolved V genes cover under half, and the rest lacks a known reason. The sample profile shows 89,000 or so clones; about 84% of them were found once. The ten top clones hold 7% to 9% of the sample. Specimen: peripheral blood. The receptor source for this set is a man between 45 and 60 years old with active COVID-19.

This chain links TRBV9 with TRBJ2-3, with 12 bases fitting TRBD2. Germline V lookup: CDR1 SGDLS, CDR2 YYNGEE. The V gene end was trimmed by 4 bases and the J gene end by 1 base; junction bases not matched to a gene: 10. This CDR3 has 18 residues. CDR3 protein: CASSRTALAGGGTDTQYF. The CDR3 DNA follows: TGTGCCAGCAGCCGGACCGCCCTAGCGGGGGGGGGCACAGATACGCAGTATTTT.

The CDR3: CASSPSTTGLSSGNTIYF. CDR3 coding DNA: TGTGCCAGCAGTCCTTCTACGACAGGTCTAAGCTCTGGAAACACCATATATTTT. This chain joins TRBV28 and TRBJ1-3, with a possible D match to TRBD1 (6 bases). The CDR3 is 18 residues long. CDR1 and CDR2 (germline): MDHEN, SYDVKM. V lost 5 bases, J lost 0 bases, and 20 bases lay in between.

The chain couples TRBV6-1 to TRBJ1-2; a possible D gene is TRBD1 (6 bases). CDR3 length: 13 amino acids. Trimming stripped 5 bases from V and 4 bases from J, with 11 bases between. Germline CDR1 reads MNHNS; CDR2 reads SASEGT. The CDR3 sequence: CASSLGDTYGYTF. As DNA, the CDR3 is TGTGCCAGCAGTCTGGGGGACACCTATGGCTACACCTTC.

The CDR3 DNA reads TGTGCCAGCCTGGGGCTGTCTAGCGGGACCTACGAGCAGTACTTC. Translating gives CASLGLSSGTYEQYF. The J gene is TRBJ2-7, the V gene TRBV7-2, with TRBD2 identical over 9 bases. The CDR3 extends over 15 amino acids. Per the germline V gene, CDR1 is SGHTA and CDR2 is FQGNSA. V was clipped by 8 bases and J by 2 bases; unmatched bases: 10.

The chain uses TRBV5-3 and TRBJ1-6, with D possibly matching TRBD1 (5 bases). TRBV5-3 falls under the ORF class, with uncertain function. V was clipped by 3 bases and J by 10 bases, with 26 bases between them. The CDR3 sequence is 18 residues long. CDR3 protein: CARSSYLAAVREGSPLHF. For the CDR3, the DNA is TGTGCCAGAAGCTCGTATTTGGCCGCAGTCAGGGAAGGCTCACCCCTCCACTTT.

This chain joins TRBV30 and TRBJ2-3; D gene ambiguous. CDR3 size: 11 residues. In germline, CDR1 is GTSNPN, CDR2 SVGIG (reference sequence). The V gene lost 7 bases and the J gene lost 3 bases, with 8 bases spanning the gap. The CDR3 DNA reads TGTGCCTTCCTTCGGACAGATACGCAGTATTTT. Encoded protein: CAFLRTDTQYF.

The chain carries TRBV12-3 or TRBV12-4 and TRBJ1-2; D remains unclear. The CDR3 has 13 amino acids. Trimming shortened V by 6 bases and J by 8 bases, and 16 bases separated the two germline ends. CDR3 sequence reads: CASSPSGILGYTF. The DNA for the CDR3 is TGTGCCAGCAGCCCTAGTGGAATCTTAGGCTACACCTTC.

This clone was observed a handful of times. The rearrangement joins TRBV4-1 to TRBJ2-7, with 10 bases lining up with TRBD2. Germline V gives CDR1 MGHRA, CDR2 YSYEKL. With 1 base clipped from V and 3 bases from J, the junction kept 0 bases outside the gene matches. CDR3 length: 14 amino acids. CDR3 nucleotides: TGCGCCAGCAGCCAAGGGACTAGCGGCTACGAGCAGTACTTC. This translates into CASSQGTSGYEQYF.